What follows is one T cell receptor (beta chain) and its context. From germline, CDR1 is MNHEY and CDR2 SVGEGT. The ends were cut back, 5 bases at V and 0 bases at J, with 7 bases in the middle. The CDR3 runs 13 residues. These data belong to a study of blood T cell repertoires in COVID-19. Study summary: Researchers got acute and convalescent COVID-19 samples from the United States, Italy and Spain.

Source study methods: Estimates of nucleated cell counts were drawn from the amplification of reference gene primers. The data were produced by immunoSEQ multiplex PCR, yet TCRdb's version contains in-frame clones alone and is incomplete. That table gives V, J and clone size, and the DNA gave D and trimming. Among 270,000 or so clones listed, 89% were seen once. The clonotype originates from a woman aged 40 to 50 who had recovered from COVID-19. The chain carries TRBV6-2 or TRBV6-3 and TRBJ1-1; possibly TRBD1 for D (5 bases). Sequencing was done on a sample of peripheral blood. CDR3 in DNA: TGTGCCAGCAGTGTACAGGTGAACACTGAAGCTTTCTTT. It is translated as CASSVQVNTEAFF.